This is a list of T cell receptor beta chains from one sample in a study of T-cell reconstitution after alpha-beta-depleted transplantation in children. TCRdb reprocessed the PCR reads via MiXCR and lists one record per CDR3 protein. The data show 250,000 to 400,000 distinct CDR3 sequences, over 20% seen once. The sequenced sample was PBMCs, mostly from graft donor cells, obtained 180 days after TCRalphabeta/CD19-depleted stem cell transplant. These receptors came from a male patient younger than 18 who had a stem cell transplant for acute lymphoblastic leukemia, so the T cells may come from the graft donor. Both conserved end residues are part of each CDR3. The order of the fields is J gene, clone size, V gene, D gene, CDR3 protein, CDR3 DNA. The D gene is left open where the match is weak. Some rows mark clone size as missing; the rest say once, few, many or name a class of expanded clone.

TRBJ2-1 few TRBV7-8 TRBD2 CASSPLGGRVRDEQFF TGTGCCAGCAGCCCGCTGGGCGGGAGGGTAAGGGATGAGCAGTTCTTC
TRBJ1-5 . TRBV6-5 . CASSYSRVVIQPQHF TGTGCCAGCAGTTACTCCCGGGTGGTCATACAGCCCCAGCATTTT
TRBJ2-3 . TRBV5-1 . CASSPTGFADTQYF TGCGCCAGCAGTCCAACAGGGTTCGCAGATACGCAGTATTTT
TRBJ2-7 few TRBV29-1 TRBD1 CSGTPGTGPYEQYF TGCAGCGGGACGCCCGGGACAGGGCCCTACGAGCAGTACTTC
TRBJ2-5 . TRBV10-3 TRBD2 CAIREGLRVAGRQETQYF TGTGCCATCAGAGAGGGGTTGCGAGTAGCGGGACGCCAAGAGACCCAGTACTTC
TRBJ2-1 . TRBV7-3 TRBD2 CASSLTAGTYNEQFF TGTGCCAGCAGCTTAACAGCGGGAACCTACAATGAGCAGTTCTTC
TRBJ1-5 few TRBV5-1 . CANPGHSNQPQHF TGCGCCAACCCGGGGCATAGCAATCAGCCCCAGCATTTT
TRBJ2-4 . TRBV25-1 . CASSDVGAKNIQYF TGTGCCAGCAGTGACGTAGGAGCCAAAAACATTCAGTACTTC
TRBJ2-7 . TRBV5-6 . CASSFDGPYEQYF TGTGCCAGCAGCTTTGACGGGCCCTACGAGCAGTACTTC
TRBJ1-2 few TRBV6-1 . CASEEDQRGYTHGYTF TGTGCCAGCGAGGAGGATCAGAGGGGGTACACTCATGGCTACACCTTC
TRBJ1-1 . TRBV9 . CASSVAPHGRTEAFF TGTGCCAGCAGCGTAGCCCCTCACGGGCGGACTGAAGCTTTCTTT
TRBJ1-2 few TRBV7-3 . CASCLIGGYGYTF TGTGCCAGCTGTCTCATCGGAGGCTATGGCTACACCTTC
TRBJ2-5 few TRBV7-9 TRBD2 CASSVTSGRGETQYF TGTGCCAGCAGCGTGACTAGCGGGAGGGGAGAGACCCAGTACTTC
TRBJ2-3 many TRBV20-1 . CSARRGRGDTQYF TGCAGTGCTAGGCGTGGGAGAGGTGATACGCAGTATTTT
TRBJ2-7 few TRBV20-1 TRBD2 CSARGQTSGVVFGEQYF TGCAGTGCTAGAGGACAAACTAGCGGGGTGGTATTCGGAGAGCAGTACTTC
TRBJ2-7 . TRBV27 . CASKWAAGKSYEQYF TGTGCCAGCAAATGGGCGGCAGGGAAGTCCTACGAGCAGTACTTC
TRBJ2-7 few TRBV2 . CASSKVRYYEQYF TGTGCCAGCAGTAAGGTCAGGTACTACGAGCAGTACTTC
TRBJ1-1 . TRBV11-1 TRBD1 CASSLWTGGRNTEAFF TGTGCCAGCAGCTTGTGGACAGGGGGCAGGAACACTGAAGCTTTCTTT
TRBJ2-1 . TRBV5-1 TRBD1 CPSSLAAPGQGHEQFF TGCCCCAGCAGCTTGGCCGCACCGGGACAGGGACATGAGCAGTTCTTC
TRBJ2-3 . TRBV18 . CASSSVSANTDTQYF TGTGCCAGCTCTTCCGTGTCAGCAAACACAGATACGCAGTATTTT
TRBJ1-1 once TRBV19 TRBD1 CASIQPGQITEAFF TGTGCCAGTATCCAACCGGGACAGATCACTGAAGCTTTCTTT
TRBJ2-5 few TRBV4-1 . CASSQVVQETQYF TGCGCCAGCAGCCAAGTAGTTCAAGAGACCCAGTACTTC
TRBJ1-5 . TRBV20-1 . CSAVGRTSNQPQHF TGCAGTGCTGTGGGACGTACCAGCAATCAGCCCCAGCATTTT
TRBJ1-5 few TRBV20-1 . CSASQGRGNQPQHF TGCAGTGCTAGCCAGGGCAGGGGCAATCAGCCCCAGCATTTT
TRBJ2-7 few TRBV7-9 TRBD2 CASSLKGLAGLEQYF TGTGCCAGCAGCTTAAAGGGACTAGCGGGACTCGAGCAGTACTTC
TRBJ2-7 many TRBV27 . CASSSFPFAGGNDEQYF TGTGCCAGCAGTTCCTTCCCCTTCGCGGGCGGGAACGACGAGCAGTACTTC
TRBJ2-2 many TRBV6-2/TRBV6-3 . CATRNWAETGELFF TGTGCCACCAGGAATTGGGCGGAAACCGGGGAGCTGTTTTTT
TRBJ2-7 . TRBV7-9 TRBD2 CASSPGLAGISYEQYF TGTGCCAGCAGCCCAGGACTAGCGGGTATCTCCTACGAGCAGTACTTC
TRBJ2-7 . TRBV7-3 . CASSLKASGGKQYF TGTGCCAGCAGCTTAAAGGCTTCAGGGGGGAAGCAGTACTTC
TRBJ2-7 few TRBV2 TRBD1 CASRALGTGEGEQYF TGTGCCAGCAGAGCCCTCGGGACAGGGGAAGGGGAGCAGTACTTC
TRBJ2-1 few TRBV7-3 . CASSLGGWGPPHNEQFF TGTGCCAGCAGCCTCGGAGGGTGGGGCCCACCACACAATGAGCAGTTCTTC
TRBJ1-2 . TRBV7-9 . CASSLGLRSGYTF TGTGCCAGCAGCTTGGGCTTGAGGAGTGGCTACACCTTC
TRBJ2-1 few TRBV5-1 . CASSLARMPRDEQFF TGCGCCAGCAGCTTGGCACGAATGCCCCGCGATGAGCAGTTCTTC
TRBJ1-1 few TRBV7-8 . CASGYRENTEAFF TGTGCCAGCGGTTACAGGGAGAACACTGAAGCTTTCTTT
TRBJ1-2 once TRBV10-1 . CASSESMAGPYGYTF TGCGCCAGCAGTGAGTCGATGGCGGGCCCCTATGGCTACACCTTC
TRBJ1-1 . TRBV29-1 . CSVAPLLNTEAFF TGCAGCGTTGCCCCCCTTTTGAACACTGAAGCTTTCTTT
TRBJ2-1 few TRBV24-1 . CATAPTNNEQFF TGTGCCACCGCCCCCACGAACAATGAGCAGTTCTTC
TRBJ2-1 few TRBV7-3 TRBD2 CASSLVPGLAKVEQFF TGTGCCAGCAGCTTAGTTCCGGGACTAGCTAAAGTTGAGCAGTTCTTC
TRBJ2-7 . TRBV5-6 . CASSHGTSPSSYEQYF TGTGCCAGCAGCCATGGGACAAGCCCTTCTTCCTACGAGCAGTACTTC
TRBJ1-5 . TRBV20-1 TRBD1 CSARDVSWTGVPFANQPQHF TGCAGTGCTAGAGATGTGTCTTGGACAGGGGTCCCCTTCGCCAATCAGCCCCAGCATTTT